The 13 T cell receptor beta chains given below trace back to one sample, sequenced in a study of blood T cell repertoires in COVID-19. Some clones are missing from TCRdb's copy, which holds only in-frame ones; the method was immunoSEQ multiplex PCR. Of more than 55,000 clones listed, about 87% were seen once; the top ten hold 5% to 7%. The specimen was peripheral blood. These TCRs come from a woman in her sixties or seventies with acute or convalescent COVID-19.

V usage is TRBV6-1 and J usage is TRBJ1-5; the D is unclear. Germline V gene data show CDR1 as MNHNS and CDR2 as SASEGT. V was shortened by 1 base and J by 4 bases, with 11 bases between the two germline ends. The CDR3 loop spans 15 amino acids. CDR3 sequence (DNA): TGTGCCAGCAGTGAAGTGGCTGATCCGAATCAGCCCCAGCATTTT. This codes for CASSEVADPNQPQHF.

The J gene is TRBJ1-1, the V gene TRBV13; 7 positions match TRBD1. The length of the CDR3 is 12 residues. Germline CDR1 is PRHDT and CDR2 is FYEKMQ (reference sequence). Trimming removed 5 bases from V and 5 bases from J; junction bases left unmatched: 2. The DNA for the CDR3 is TGTGCCAGCAGCGTGGGACAGACTGAAGCTTTCTTT. Translation: CASSVGQTEAFF.

The chain uses TRBV7-2 and TRBJ1-2; 9 bases are shared with TRBD1. Germline V gene data show CDR1 as SGHTA and CDR2 as FQGNSA. The CDR3 contains 13 residues. V was pared by 1 base and J by 6 bases, with 0 bases of the junction left unmatched. DNA for the CDR3: TGTGCCAGCAGCTTAGGGACAGGGGATGGCTACACCTTC. This sequence encodes CASSLGTGDGYTF.

The chain has TRBV30 and TRBJ2-2; D not certain. Trimming removed 2 bases from V and 7 bases from J, with 11 bases in between. Germline V CDR1 and CDR2: GTSNPN, SVGIG (reference sequence). The CDR3 length is 13 residues. CDR3 loop: CAWSLPSSGELFF. DNA for the CDR3: TGTGCCTGGAGTCTTCCTTCGAGCGGGGAGCTGTTTTTT.

This clone was counted only a few times. The chain uses TRBV6-2 or TRBV6-3 and TRBJ2-7, with 10 bases lining up with TRBD2. The length of the CDR3 is 15 residues. In germline, CDR1 is MNHEY, CDR2 SVGEGT. Trimming cost V 2 bases and J 3 bases; bases outside gene matches: 4. The CDR3 sequence: CASSYRAGGGYEQYF. For the CDR3, the DNA is TGTGCCAGCAGTTACCGAGCGGGAGGGGGCTACGAGCAGTACTTC.

This chain connects TRBV29-1 to TRBJ1-2; 7 positions match TRBD1. The CDR3 is 14 amino acids. Germline V lookup: CDR1 SQVTM, CDR2 ANQGSEA. V shed 5 bases and J 0 bases; nucleotides not matched to a gene: 6. The CDR3 loop is CSVTGTESNYGYTF. Written as DNA, the CDR3 is TGCAGCGTTACCGGGACAGAGTCTAACTATGGCTACACCTTC.

The chain joins TRBV5-1 to TRBJ1-4, with a weak D call TRBD1 (5 bases). The germline V and J ends were trimmed by 3 bases and 4 bases, with 10 bases remaining between them. CDR1 is SGHRS, CDR2 YFSETQ, per germline. This CDR3 comprises 14 residues. CDR3 sequence (DNA): TGCGCCAGCAGCTACGGGGGTGGTAATGAAAAACTGTTTTTT. Its translation is CASSYGGGNEKLFF. Full variable domain (outside the CDR3, taken from reference TRBV5-1 and TRBJ1-4): KAGVTQTPRYLIKTRGQQVTLSCSPISGHRSVSWYQQTPGQGLQFLFEYFSETQRNKGNFPGRFSGRQFSNSRSEMNVSTLELGDSALYLCASSYGGGNEKLFFGSGTQLSVL.

The chain is built from TRBV3-1 (or the pseudogene TRBV3-2) and TRBJ2-4, with D perhaps TRBD2 (6 bases). The CDR3 contains 18 residues. CDR1 is LGHDT, CDR2 YNNKEL, per germline (reference sequence). The V and J ends lost 0 bases and 7 bases respectively, with 22 bases between them. The CDR3 sequence: CASSQDRKGREEFNIQYF. The CDR3, as DNA: TGTGCCAGCAGCCAAGATCGAAAAGGCAGGGAGGAGTTTAACATTCAGTACTTC.

J is TRBJ1-1 and V is TRBV7-2; a weak D match, TRBD1 (5 bases). The V and J ends lost 3 bases and 2 bases respectively, with 13 bases between them. The CDR3 has 15 residues. Germline CDR1 and CDR2: SGHTA and FQGNSA. The CDR3 DNA reads TGTGCCAGCAGCTTGGTGGGTAGGGGCAACACTGAAGCTTTCTTT. The encoded protein is CASSLVGRGNTEAFF.

V gene TRBV6-2 or TRBV6-3 combines with J gene TRBJ2-1; D is possibly TRBD2 (5 bases). Germline lookup yields CDR1 MNHEY and CDR2 SVGEGT. This CDR3 comprises 13 residues. With 1 base removed from V and 9 bases from J, the gap between germline ends came to 10 bases. In DNA form, the CDR3 reads TGTGCCAGCAGTTACTTTGAGGCGGGTGAGCAGTTCTTC. Amino acid sequence: CASSYFEAGEQFF.

V usage is TRBV18 and J usage is TRBJ1-1, with TRBD1 as a possible D gene (6 bases). Germline CDR1 reads KGHSH; CDR2 reads LQKENI. The CDR3 spans 14 residues. V gave up 3 bases and J gave up 5 bases, with 13 bases separating them. The CDR3 sequence: CASSPSQGYTEAFF. CDR3 DNA: TGTGCCAGCTCACCGTCACAGGGTTATACTGAAGCTTTCTTT.

This clone has a single count. The rearrangement uses TRBV5-1 and TRBJ2-1; D not certain. Trimming took 1 base from V and 6 from J, leaving 5 bases between them. The CDR3 runs to 12 residues. Germline loops: CDR1 SGHRS, CDR2 YFSETQ. CDR3: CASSLRVNEQFF. The CDR3 nucleotides read TGCGCCAGCAGCTTGCGTGTCAATGAGCAGTTCTTC.

In its sample, this clone was seen a few times. The genes are TRBV6-2 or TRBV6-3 and TRBJ1-1; D is unclear. The CDR3 has 13 amino acids. V dropped 3 bases and J dropped 6 bases, with 11 bases sitting between them. Germline CDR1 reads MNHEY; CDR2 reads SVGEGT. Here the CDR3 reads CASSYNPEAEAFF. The CDR3 DNA reads TGTGCCAGCAGTTATAACCCCGAGGCTGAAGCTTTCTTT.